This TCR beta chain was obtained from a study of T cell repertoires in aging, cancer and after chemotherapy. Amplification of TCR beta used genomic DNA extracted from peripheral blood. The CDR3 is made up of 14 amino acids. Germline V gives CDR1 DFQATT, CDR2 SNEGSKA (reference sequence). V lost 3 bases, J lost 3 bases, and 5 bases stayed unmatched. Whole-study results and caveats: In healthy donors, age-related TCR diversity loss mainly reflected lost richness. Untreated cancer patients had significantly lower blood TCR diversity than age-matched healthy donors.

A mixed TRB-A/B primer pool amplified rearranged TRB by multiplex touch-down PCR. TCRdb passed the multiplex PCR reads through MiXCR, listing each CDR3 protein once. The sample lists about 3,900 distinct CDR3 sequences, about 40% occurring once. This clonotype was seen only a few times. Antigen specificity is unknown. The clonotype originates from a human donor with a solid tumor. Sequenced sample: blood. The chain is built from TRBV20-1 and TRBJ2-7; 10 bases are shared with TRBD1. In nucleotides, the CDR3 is TGCAGTGCTAGGGACAGGGGGGAAGGCTACGAGCAGTACTTC. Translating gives CSARDRGEGYEQYF.